This entry is about one T cell receptor (beta chain). The record originates from a study of technical replicates of blood from a handful of donors. Germline trimming cut 6 bases from V and 8 bases from J; bases unmatched to any gene: 6. The CDR3 runs to 14 residues. Germline CDR1 is SNHLY and CDR2 is FYNNEI. Sequencing was performed with immunoSEQ multiplex PCR; in TCRdb, only in-frame clones are kept and a portion is missing. This sample has roughly 12,000 clones, with 85% to 95% found just once. The clonotype comes from a human donor in good health. Sequenced sample: PBMCs. V and J are TRBV2 and TRBJ1-4; TRBD1 agrees at 10 bases. The CDR3 nucleotides read TGTGCCAGCAGGACGGGACAGGGGTCCGAAAAACTGTTTTTT. It codes for CASRTGQGSEKLFF. Filled out from reference TRBV2 and TRBJ1-4, the complete variable domain reads EPEVTQTPSHQVTQMGQEVILRCVPISNHLYFYWYRQILGQKVEFLVSFYNNEISEKSEIFDDQFSVERPDGSNFTLKIRSTKLEDSAMYFCASRTGQGSEKLFFGSGTQLSVL.